This passage covers 18 T cell receptor beta chains from one sample sequenced in a study of cytomegalovirus exposure and HLA in healthy donors (dated by TCRdb to 2017 to 2019). Receptor amplification or capture employed the immunoSEQ multiplex PCR assay. For the multiplex PCR, a mixture combining 60 forward primers for TCR Vbeta segments and 13 reverse primers for TCR Jbeta segments was used. In its TCRdb copy, this immuneACCESS table keeps in-frame sequences only and misses some clones. Where compared with another copy, unresolved V genes explain less than half of these, and the others have no known cause. This sample is represented by 240,000 or so clones; about 81% of them were singletons. Clones ranked in the top ten supply approximately 8.4% of the sample. Sequenced input: PBMCs. Source of these receptors: a woman aged 60-70 years in good health and CMV-seropositive.

V gene TRBV5-5 combines with J gene TRBJ1-1, with D perhaps matching TRBD1 (6 bases). The CDR3 loop spans 12 amino acids. CDR1 and CDR2 (germline): SGHKS, YYEKEE (reference sequence). Trimming left V 4 bases short and J 6 bases short, with 10 bases between. The CDR3 DNA follows: TGTGCCAGCAGCGGGAGGGGGTCTGAAGCTTTCTTT. It encodes CASSGRGSEAFF.

This clone was seen more than once but under ten times. A read error may account for a junction end that differs from germline. Distinct nucleotide sequences in the sample also encode this CDR3. The rearrangement joins TRBV4-1 to TRBJ2-3, with 10 bases identical to TRBD2. This CDR3 comprises 16 residues. Germline values: CDR1 MGHRA, CDR2 YSYEKL. CDR3 sequence reads: CASSQDLAGGTDTQYF. The DNA of the CDR3 is TGTGCCAGCAGCCAAGATCTAGCGGGAGGCACAGATACGCAGTATTTT.

V usage is TRBV9 and J usage is TRBJ2-7; 8 bases map to TRBD1. Germline V gives CDR1 SGDLS, CDR2 YYNGEE. The V segment lost 3 bases and the J segment 3 bases; nucleotides outside the gene matches: 8. The CDR3 consists of 15 residues. Here the CDR3 DNA reads TGTGCCAGCAGCGATCCAGGGGGCGCGGACTACGAGCAGTACTTC. It is translated as CASSDPGGADYEQYF.

Remarks on this clone: Distinct nucleotide sequences in the sample also encode this CDR3. The chain has TRBV5-1 and TRBJ2-3; 8 nucleotides match TRBD2. CDR3 length: 15 residues. Per germline, CDR1 SGHRS and CDR2 YFSETQ. Trimming took 0 bases from V and 1 from J; bases not matched to a gene: 1. The CDR3 here is CASSLALAGTDTQYF. The CDR3 DNA is TGCGCCAGCAGCTTGGCACTAGCGGGCACAGATACGCAGTATTTT.

The V call is TRBV9, the J call TRBJ2-5, with 7 positions matching TRBD2. Trimming took 5 bases from V and 2 from J; bases not matched to a gene: 9. CDR1 and CDR2 (germline): SGDLS, YYNGEE. The CDR3 runs 15 residues. Written as DNA, the CDR3 is TGTGCCAGCAGTCTACTAGCGCAGGAACAAGAGACCCAGTACTTC. Translation gives CASSLLAQEQETQYF.

The rearrangement joins TRBV2 to TRBJ1-2, with TRBD1 identical over 7 bases. Trimming removed 6 bases from V and 8 bases from J; junction bases left unmatched: 12. Per germline, CDR1 SNHLY and CDR2 FYNNEI. The length of the CDR3 is 14 residues. For the CDR3, the DNA is TGTGCCAGCAGCCTAAGACAGGGAAGTTACGGCTACACCTTC. It codes for CASSLRQGSYGYTF.

As concerns this clone: This CDR3 is also generated by other DNA sequences in the sample. This sequence joins TRBV5-1 and TRBJ2-5; TRBD1 matches at 7 bases. CDR1 and CDR2 from the germline V gene are SGHRS and YFSETQ. The CDR3 contains 13 residues. V gave up 2 bases and J gave up 5 bases; unmatched junction bases: 3. Here the CDR3 reads CASSLGTEETQYF. CDR3 coding DNA: TGCGCCAGCAGCTTAGGGACAGAGGAGACCCAGTACTTC. Full variable domain (outside the CDR3, taken from reference TRBV5-1 and TRBJ2-5): KAGVTQTPRYLIKTRGQQVTLSCSPISGHRSVSWYQQTPGQGLQFLFEYFSETQRNKGNFPGRFSGRQFSNSRSEMNVSTLELGDSALYLCASSLGTEETQYFGPGTRLLVL.

The rearrangement links TRBV18 to TRBJ2-7; 9 nucleotides match TRBD2. With 4 bases clipped from V and 5 bases from J, the junction kept 9 bases outside the gene matches. Germline V gene data show CDR1 as KGHSH and CDR2 as LQKENI. CDR3 length: 15 amino acids. CDR3 in amino acids: CASSLGAGGPDEQYF. The CDR3 DNA follows: TGTGCCAGCTCACTCGGGGCGGGAGGGCCGGACGAGCAGTACTTC.

J is TRBJ2-7 and V is TRBV28; a weak D match, TRBD1 (6 bases). The V gene's germline CDR1 is MDHEN and CDR2 SYDVKM. The V end was cut by 6 bases, the J end by 2 bases, with 23 bases between. The CDR3 is 17 amino acids. The CDR3 bases are TGTGCCAGCAGCCTAGGGTATTCGGGGAGACAGGCCTACGAGCAGTACTTC. This translates into CASSLGYSGRQAYEQYF.

The genes are TRBV11-2 and TRBJ1-4, with D maybe TRBD1 (6 bases). CDR1 is SGHAT and CDR2 is FQNNGV in the germline V gene. This CDR3 spans 14 amino acids. Trimming removed 8 bases from V and 0 bases from J, with 10 bases in between. As DNA, the CDR3 is TGTGCCAGCCGCCGGGACACAACTAATGAAAAACTGTTTTTT. As protein: CASRRDTTNEKLFF. Variable domain in full (rest from reference TRBV11-2 and TRBJ1-4): EAGVAQSPRYKIIEKRQSVAFWCNPISGHATLYWYQQILGQGPKLLIQFQNNGVVDDSQLPKDRFSAERLKGVDSTLKIQPAKLEDSAVYLCASRRDTTNEKLFFGSGTQLSVL.

This chain joins TRBV7-9 and TRBJ2-1, with a tentative D call TRBD2 (6 bases). CDR3 length: 15 residues. Germline V CDR1 and CDR2: SEHNR, FQNEAQ (reference sequence). The ends were cut back, 1 base at V and 6 bases at J, with 13 bases in the middle. CDR3 sequence: CASSLERVKSNEQFF. In DNA form, the CDR3 reads TGTGCCAGCAGCTTAGAGCGGGTTAAGTCCAATGAGCAGTTCTTC.

This clone was observed a few times. The genes are TRBV11-2 and TRBJ2-7; 9 nucleotides align to TRBD1. The trim removed 2 bases at V and 5 bases at J, leaving 7 bases unmatched. The length of the CDR3 is 15 residues. Germline CDR1 SGHAT, CDR2 FQNNGV. CDR3 loop: CASSLLQGARNEQYF. CDR3 coding DNA: TGTGCCAGCAGCTTACTACAGGGGGCGAGGAACGAGCAGTACTTC.

The genes are TRBV2 and TRBJ2-3; perhaps TRBD1 as D (6 bases). The CDR3 runs to 14 residues. Per germline, CDR1 SNHLY and CDR2 FYNNEI. V lost 5 bases and J lost 4, with 13 bases in between. The CDR3 DNA follows: TGTGCCAGCAGTTCCGAGCAGGGGCCAGATACGCAGTATTTT. Protein: CASSSEQGPDTQYF.

This chain uses TRBV7-8 with TRBJ2-2, with TRBD1 as a possible D gene (6 bases). The CDR3 has 14 residues. Germline CDR1 and CDR2: SGHVS and FQNEAQ. Deletions cut 4 bases from V and 8 bases from J, with 14 bases between. CDR3 protein: CASSSQQGRGELFF. For the CDR3, the DNA is TGTGCCAGCAGCTCCCAACAGGGCAGGGGGGAGCTGTTTTTT.

This clone was detected once. This chain joins TRBV27 and TRBJ1-5; possibly TRBD1 for D (5 bases). Germline-derived CDR1 and CDR2 are MNHEY and SMNVEV (reference sequence). Trimming pared 5 bases from V and 3 bases from J, leaving 8 bases between. This CDR3 is built from 13 residues. The CDR3 reads CASSLGHNQPQHF. The CDR3 nucleotides read TGTGCCAGCAGTCTCGGACACAATCAGCCCCAGCATTTT.

The rearrangement uses TRBV7-9 and TRBJ2-3; 13 bases are a match to TRBD2. V lost 4 bases to trimming and J lost 4 bases; unmatched junction nucleotides: 5. The length of the CDR3 is 16 residues. Germline V gene data show CDR1 as SEHNR and CDR2 as FQNEAQ (reference sequence). CDR3 nucleotide sequence: TGTGCCAGCAGCTCAGGACTAGCGGGAGTTGCAGATACGCAGTATTTT. It yields the protein CASSSGLAGVADTQYF.

The sample holds a few counts of this clone. The chain joins TRBV11-2 to TRBJ2-5, with 15 positions matching TRBD2. The CDR3 contains 16 residues. Trimming removed 5 bases from V and 4 bases from J; junction bases left unmatched: 5. The germline V gene has CDR1 SGHAT and CDR2 FQNNGV. This CDR3 is CASSLGLAGGRETQYF. The CDR3 DNA is TGTGCCAGCAGCCTGGGACTAGCGGGAGGCCGAGAGACCCAGTACTTC.

This chain connects TRBV5-1 to TRBJ1-4; D may be TRBD1 (6 bases). The V end lost 1 base, the J end lost 1 base, and 8 bases lay between the germline ends. The CDR3 is made up of 15 amino acids. In germline, CDR1 is SGHRS, CDR2 YFSETQ. The CDR3 DNA is TGCGCCAGCAGCTTGTCCAGGGGAACTAATGAAAAACTGTTTTTT. The encoded protein is CASSLSRGTNEKLFF.